In this sample, the clone carrying this T cell receptor (beta chain) turned up many times. Its cognate antigen is unknown. Absent ophthalmopathy progression within 18 months defined stable Graves' hyperthyroidism. TCR beta CDR3 sequences were amplified from RNA transcripts. The TCR CDR3 first-round RT-PCR relied on the HTBI primer set. TCRdb re-analysed the multiplex PCR reads in MiXCR, keeping a single row per CDR3 protein. The sample contains about 420,000 distinct CDR3 sequences, 15% to 19% of which appear only once. Per the germline V gene, CDR1 is DFQATT and CDR2 is SNEGSKA (reference sequence). The CDR3 length is 13 residues. Trimming removed 0 bases from V and 12 bases from J, with 18 bases in between. This sample is part of a study of T cells in Graves' hyperthyroidism and ophthalmopathy. In the study overall: Peripheral blood was collected at initial diagnosis, before any treatment. Notes on the study in general: The blood repertoire included most of the expanded thyroid clonotypes above 0.001.

This rearrangement joins TRBV20-1 to TRBJ2-7; a possible D gene is TRBD2 (5 bases). Sequencing input: blood. The sequence derives from a young woman with Graves' hyperthyroidism. The CDR3 reads CSARDRRTLRRYF. The CDR3 region has the DNA TGCAGTGCTAGAGATCGGAGGACCCTTAGGCGGTACTTC.